The entry that follows covers one T cell receptor (beta chain) sequence. Trimming took 3 bases from V and 3 from J; bases not matched to a gene: 1. From germline, CDR1 is SGHTA and CDR2 FQGNSA. The CDR3 has 14 amino acids. 13 Jbeta primers and 60 Vbeta primers were used for the PCR. This table comes from immunoSEQ multiplex PCR, and its TCRdb copy is limited to in-frame clones, with some not included. This sample has fewer than 150,000 clones, with 65% to 85% found just once. The data were taken from a study of cytomegalovirus exposure and HLA in healthy donors. Study-level information: A data release that came early held some 79 million unique TCRs from HLA-typed donors.

The chain is built from TRBV7-2 and TRBJ2-7, with 11 nucleotides matching TRBD2. The receptor was isolated from a man in his fifties or sixties in good health and CMV-seronegative. The sample was PBMCs. This CDR3 is CASSFLAGGYEQYF. For the CDR3, the DNA is TGTGCCAGCAGCTTTCTAGCGGGGGGCTACGAGCAGTACTTC.